This T cell receptor (beta chain) emerged from a study of CD8+CD57+ T cells in acquired aplastic anemia. The overall study: DNA recovered from sorted CD4+ and CD8+ cells had a mean of about 3.5 ug.

Patients who underwent sequencing had shown CD8+CD57+ cell expansion by flow cytometry. Severe acquired aplastic anemia was diagnosed in all patients. Genomic DNA provided the template from which TCR beta VDJ and CDR3 profiles were obtained. Each CDR3 protein is one row after TCRdb ran MiXCR on the reads. Here the sample spans hundreds of thousands of distinct CDR3 sequences, about a third being singletons. Study results and limitations: The CD8+ Simpson's diversity of patients and controls was not significantly different.

On this clonotype: Its target is not known.

The TCR sequence derives from a human donor with aplastic anemia. The sequenced sample consisted of sorted CD4+, CD8+, or CD8+CD57+ T cells (not recorded which) from PBMCs.

The CDR3 region is CSASYATNEKLFF. The CDR3 region has the DNA TGCAGTGCTAGTTATGCAACTAATGAAAAACTGTTTTTT. The chain employs TRBV20-1 and TRBJ1-4; D unclear. The CDR3 contains 13 residues. V was clipped by 3 bases and J by 0 bases, with 5 bases between them. CDR1 DFQATT and CDR2 SNEGSKA come from the germline V gene (reference sequence).